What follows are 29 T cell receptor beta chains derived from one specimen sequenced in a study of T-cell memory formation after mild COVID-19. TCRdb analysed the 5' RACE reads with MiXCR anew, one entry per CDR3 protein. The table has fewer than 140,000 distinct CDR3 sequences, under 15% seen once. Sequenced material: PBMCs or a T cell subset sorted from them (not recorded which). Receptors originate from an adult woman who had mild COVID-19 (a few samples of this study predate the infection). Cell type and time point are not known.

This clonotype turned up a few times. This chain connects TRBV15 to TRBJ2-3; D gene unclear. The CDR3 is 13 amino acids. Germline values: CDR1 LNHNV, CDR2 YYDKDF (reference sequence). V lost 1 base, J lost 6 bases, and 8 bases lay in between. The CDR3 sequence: CATSRGESDTQYF. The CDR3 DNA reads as TGTGCCACCAGCAGAGGGGAATCTGATACGCAGTATTTT.

As DNA, the CDR3 is TGCGCCAGCAGTCAATCCCCGGACGGGGAGGAGACCCAGTACTTC. Amino acids: CASSQSPDGEETQYF. The J gene is TRBJ2-5, the V gene TRBV23-1; D might be TRBD2 (5 bases). TRBV23-1 is flagged as an ORF with uncertain function. This CDR3 is 15 amino acids long. V was pared by 0 bases and J by 5 bases, with 13 bases between.

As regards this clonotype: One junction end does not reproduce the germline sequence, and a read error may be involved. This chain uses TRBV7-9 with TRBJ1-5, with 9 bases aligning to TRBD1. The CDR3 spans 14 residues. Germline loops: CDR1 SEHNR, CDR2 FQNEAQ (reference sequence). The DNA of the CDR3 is TGTGCCACCCAGGGTCCTGACAGGGGGGAGCCCAAGCATTTT. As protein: CATQGPDRGEPKHF.

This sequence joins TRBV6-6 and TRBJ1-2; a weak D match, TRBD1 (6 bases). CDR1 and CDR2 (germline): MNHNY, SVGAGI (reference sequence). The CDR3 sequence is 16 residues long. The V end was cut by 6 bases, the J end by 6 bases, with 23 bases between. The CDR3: CASRPDYRELTNGYTF. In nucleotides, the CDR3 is TGTGCCAGCAGACCCGATTACAGGGAGTTAACTAATGGCTACACCTTC.

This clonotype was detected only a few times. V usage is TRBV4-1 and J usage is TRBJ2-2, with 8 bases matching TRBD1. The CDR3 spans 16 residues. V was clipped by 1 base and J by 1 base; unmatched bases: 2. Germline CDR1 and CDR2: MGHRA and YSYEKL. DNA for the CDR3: TGCGCCAGCAGCCAAGGTGGGACAGGGAACACCGGGGAGCTGTTTTTT. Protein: CASSQGGTGNTGELFF.

The CDR3 is CASSAQGANTEAFF. CDR3 coding DNA: TGTGCCAGCAGCGCACAGGGGGCGAACACTGAAGCTTTCTTT. The chain couples TRBV6-6 to TRBJ1-1; the match to TRBD1 covers 9 bases. Germline V gene data show CDR1 as MNHNY and CDR2 as SVGAGI (reference sequence). J was trimmed by 1 base and V by 6 bases; bases with no gene match: 3. This CDR3 contains 14 residues.

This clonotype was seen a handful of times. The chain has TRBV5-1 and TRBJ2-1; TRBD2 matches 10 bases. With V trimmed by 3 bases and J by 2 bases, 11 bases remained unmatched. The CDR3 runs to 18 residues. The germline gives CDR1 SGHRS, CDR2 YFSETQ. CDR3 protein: CASSWAGTSEFPYNEQFF. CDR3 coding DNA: TGCGCCAGCAGCTGGGCCGGGACTAGCGAGTTCCCCTACAATGAGCAGTTCTTC.

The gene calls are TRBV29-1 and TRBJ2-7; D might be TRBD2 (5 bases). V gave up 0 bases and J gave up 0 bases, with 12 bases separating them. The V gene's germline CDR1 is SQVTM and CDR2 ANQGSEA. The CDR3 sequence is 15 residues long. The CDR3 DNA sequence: TGCAGCGTTGAAGACCCGCGGGCGAGCTCCTACGAGCAGTACTTC. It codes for CSVEDPRASSYEQYF.

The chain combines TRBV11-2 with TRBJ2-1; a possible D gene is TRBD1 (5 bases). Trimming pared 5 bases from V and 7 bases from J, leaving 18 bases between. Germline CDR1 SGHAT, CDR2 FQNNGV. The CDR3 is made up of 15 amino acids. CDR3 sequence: CASSPYPEGDNEQFF. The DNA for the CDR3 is TGTGCCAGCAGCCCGTACCCAGAAGGGGATAATGAGCAGTTCTTC.

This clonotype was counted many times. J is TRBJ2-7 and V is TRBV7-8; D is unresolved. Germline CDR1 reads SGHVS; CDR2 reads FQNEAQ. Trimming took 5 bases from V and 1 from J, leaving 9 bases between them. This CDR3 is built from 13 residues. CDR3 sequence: CASSLDGSYEQYF. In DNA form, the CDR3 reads TGTGCCAGCAGCCTCGACGGGTCCTACGAGCAGTACTTC.

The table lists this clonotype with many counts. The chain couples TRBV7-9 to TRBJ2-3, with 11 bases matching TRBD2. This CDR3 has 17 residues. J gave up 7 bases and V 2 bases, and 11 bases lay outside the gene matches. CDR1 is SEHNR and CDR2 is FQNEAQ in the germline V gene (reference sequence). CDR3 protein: CASSLTGTSGSLNTQYF. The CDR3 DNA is TGTGCCAGCAGCTTAACTGGAACTAGCGGGAGTTTGAATACGCAGTATTTT.

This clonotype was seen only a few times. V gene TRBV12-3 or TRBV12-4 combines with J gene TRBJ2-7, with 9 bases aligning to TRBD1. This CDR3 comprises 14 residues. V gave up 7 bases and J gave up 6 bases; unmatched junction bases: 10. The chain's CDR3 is CASTLGTGFLEQYF. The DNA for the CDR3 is TGTGCCAGCACCCTTGGGACAGGGTTTCTCGAGCAGTACTTC.

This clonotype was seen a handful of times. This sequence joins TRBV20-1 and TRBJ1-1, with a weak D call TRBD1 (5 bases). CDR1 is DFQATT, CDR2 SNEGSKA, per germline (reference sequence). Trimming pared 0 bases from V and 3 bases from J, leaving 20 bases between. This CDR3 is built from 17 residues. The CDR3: CSARDMRTLGWDTEAFF. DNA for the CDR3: TGCAGTGCTAGAGATATGCGGACACTAGGTTGGGACACTGAAGCTTTCTTT.

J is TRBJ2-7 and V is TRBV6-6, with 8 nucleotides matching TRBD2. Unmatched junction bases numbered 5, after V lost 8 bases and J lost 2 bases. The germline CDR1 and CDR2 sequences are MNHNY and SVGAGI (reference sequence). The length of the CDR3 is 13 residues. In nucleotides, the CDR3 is TGTGCCAGCGGAGCGGGGGAGACCTACGAGCAGTACTTC. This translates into CASGAGETYEQYF.

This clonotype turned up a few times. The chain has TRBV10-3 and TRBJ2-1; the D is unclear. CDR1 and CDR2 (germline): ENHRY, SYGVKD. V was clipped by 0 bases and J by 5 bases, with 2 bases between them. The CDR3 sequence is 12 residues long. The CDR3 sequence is CAISESNNEQFF. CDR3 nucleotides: TGTGCCATCAGTGAGTCGAACAATGAGCAGTTCTTC.

As DNA, the CDR3 is TGCAGCGGGAAGGCGGGGTTCGAGAATGGCTACACCTTC. Protein: CSGKAGFENGYTF. The chain has TRBV20-1 and TRBJ1-2; D not resolved. Germline lookup yields CDR1 DFQATT and CDR2 SNEGSKA (reference sequence). This CDR3 is 13 amino acids long.

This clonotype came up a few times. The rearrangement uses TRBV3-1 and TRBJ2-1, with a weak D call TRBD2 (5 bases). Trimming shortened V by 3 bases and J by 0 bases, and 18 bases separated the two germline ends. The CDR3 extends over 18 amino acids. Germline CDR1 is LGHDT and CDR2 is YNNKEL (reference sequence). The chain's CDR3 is CASSHDLGGVSSYNEQFF. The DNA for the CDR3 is TGTGCCAGCAGCCACGACCTTGGAGGCGTAAGCTCCTACAATGAGCAGTTCTTC.

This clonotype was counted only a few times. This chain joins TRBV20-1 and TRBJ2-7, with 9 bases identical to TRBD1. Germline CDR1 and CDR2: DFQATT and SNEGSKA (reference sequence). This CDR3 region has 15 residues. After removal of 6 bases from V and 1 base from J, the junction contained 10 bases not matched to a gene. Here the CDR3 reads CSAAEQGAGSYEQYF. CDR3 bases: TGCAGTGCGGCAGAACAGGGGGCAGGGTCCTACGAGCAGTACTTC.

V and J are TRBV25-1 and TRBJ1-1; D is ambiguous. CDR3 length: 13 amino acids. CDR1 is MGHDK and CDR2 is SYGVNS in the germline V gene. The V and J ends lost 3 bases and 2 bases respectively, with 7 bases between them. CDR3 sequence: CASSDYGNTEAFF. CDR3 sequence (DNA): TGTGCCAGCAGTGATTACGGAAACACTGAAGCTTTCTTT.

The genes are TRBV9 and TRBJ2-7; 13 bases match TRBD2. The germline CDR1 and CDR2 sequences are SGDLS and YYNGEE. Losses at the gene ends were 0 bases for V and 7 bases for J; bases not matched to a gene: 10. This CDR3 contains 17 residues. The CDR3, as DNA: TGTGCCAGCAGCGTAGCAGGGACTAGCGGGACACGGGGGGAGCAGTACTTC. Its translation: CASSVAGTSGTRGEQYF.

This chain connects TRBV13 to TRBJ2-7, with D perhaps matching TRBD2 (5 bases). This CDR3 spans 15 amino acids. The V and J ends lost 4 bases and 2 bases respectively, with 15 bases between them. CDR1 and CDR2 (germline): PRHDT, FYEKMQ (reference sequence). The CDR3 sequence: CASSSLGEKAYEQYF. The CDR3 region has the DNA TGTGCCAGCAGCTCCCTCGGGGAGAAAGCCTACGAGCAGTACTTC.

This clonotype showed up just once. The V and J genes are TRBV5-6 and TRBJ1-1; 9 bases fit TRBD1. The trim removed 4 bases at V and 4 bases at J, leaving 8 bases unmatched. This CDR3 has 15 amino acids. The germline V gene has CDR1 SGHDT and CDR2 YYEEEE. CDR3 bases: TGTGCCAGCAGCCTGACAGGACAGGGGATCACTGAAGCTTTCTTT. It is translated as CASSLTGQGITEAFF.

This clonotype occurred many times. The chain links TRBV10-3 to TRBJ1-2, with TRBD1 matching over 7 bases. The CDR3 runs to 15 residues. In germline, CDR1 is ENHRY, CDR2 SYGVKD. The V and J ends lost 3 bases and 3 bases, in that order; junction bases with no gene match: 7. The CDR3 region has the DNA TGTGCCATCAGTGATAGGGACAGCCAATACTATGGCTACACCTTC. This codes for CAISDRDSQYYGYTF.

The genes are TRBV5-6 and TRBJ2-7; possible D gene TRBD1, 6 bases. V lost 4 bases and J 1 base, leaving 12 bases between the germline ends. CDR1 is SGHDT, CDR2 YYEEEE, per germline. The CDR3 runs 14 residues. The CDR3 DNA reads TGTGCCAGCAGCCCTGGGGGCAGATCCTACGAGCAGTACTTC. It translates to CASSPGGRSYEQYF. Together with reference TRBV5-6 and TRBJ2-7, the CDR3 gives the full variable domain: DAGVTQSPTHLIKTRGQQVTLRCSPKSGHDTVSWYQQALGQGPQFIFQYYEEEERQRGNFPDRFSGHQFPNYSSELNVNALLLGDSALYLCASSPGGRSYEQYFGPGTRLTVT.

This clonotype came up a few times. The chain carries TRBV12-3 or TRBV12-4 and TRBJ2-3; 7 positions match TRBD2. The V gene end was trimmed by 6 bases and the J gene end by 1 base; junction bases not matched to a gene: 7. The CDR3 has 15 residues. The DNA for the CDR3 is TGTGCCAGCAGCCCCAGGGACTATGGCACAGATACGCAGTATTTT. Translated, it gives CASSPRDYGTDTQYF.

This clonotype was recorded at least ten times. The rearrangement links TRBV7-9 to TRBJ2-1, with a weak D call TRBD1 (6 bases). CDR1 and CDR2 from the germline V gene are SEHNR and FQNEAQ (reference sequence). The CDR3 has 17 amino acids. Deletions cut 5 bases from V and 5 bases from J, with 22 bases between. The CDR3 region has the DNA TGTGCCAGCAGCCCGAGAGGTGGGACACAGGGCCACAATGAGCAGTTCTTC. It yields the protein CASSPRGGTQGHNEQFF.

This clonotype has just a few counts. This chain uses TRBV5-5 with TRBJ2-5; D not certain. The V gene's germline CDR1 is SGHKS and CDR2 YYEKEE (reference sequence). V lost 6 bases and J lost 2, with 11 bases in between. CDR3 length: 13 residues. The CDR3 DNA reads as TGTGCCAGCACGTGGGCGGAACAAGAGACCCAGTACTTC. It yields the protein CASTWAEQETQYF.

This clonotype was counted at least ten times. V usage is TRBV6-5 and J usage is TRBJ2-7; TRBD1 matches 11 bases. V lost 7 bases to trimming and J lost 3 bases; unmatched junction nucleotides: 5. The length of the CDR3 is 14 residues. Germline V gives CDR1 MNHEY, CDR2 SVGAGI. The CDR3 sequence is CASNPGQGVYEQYF. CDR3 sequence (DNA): TGTGCCAGCAATCCGGGACAGGGGGTCTACGAGCAGTACTTC.

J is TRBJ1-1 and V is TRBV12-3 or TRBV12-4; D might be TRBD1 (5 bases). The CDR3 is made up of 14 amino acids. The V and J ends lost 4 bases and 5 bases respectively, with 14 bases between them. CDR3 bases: TGTGCCAGCAGTTCTAGGGGCGCCGCGACTGAAGCTTTCTTT. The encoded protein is CASSSRGAATEAFF.